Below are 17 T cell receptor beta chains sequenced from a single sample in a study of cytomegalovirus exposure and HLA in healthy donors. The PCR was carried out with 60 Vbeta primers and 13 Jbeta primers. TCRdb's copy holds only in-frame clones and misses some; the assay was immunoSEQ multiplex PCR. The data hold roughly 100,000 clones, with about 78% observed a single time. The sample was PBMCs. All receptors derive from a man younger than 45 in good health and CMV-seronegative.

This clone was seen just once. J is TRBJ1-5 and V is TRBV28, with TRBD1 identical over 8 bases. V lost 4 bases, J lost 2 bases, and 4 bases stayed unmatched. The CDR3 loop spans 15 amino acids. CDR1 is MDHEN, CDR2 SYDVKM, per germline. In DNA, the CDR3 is TGTGCCAGCAGTTCGGGACAGGTGGGCAATCAGCCCCAGCATTTT. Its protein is CASSSGQVGNQPQHF. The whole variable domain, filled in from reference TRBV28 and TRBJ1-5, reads DVKVTQSSRYLVKRTGEKVFLECVQDMDHENMFWYRQDPGLGLRLIYFSYDVKMKEKGDIPEGYSVSREKKERFSLILESASTNQTSMYLCASSSGQVGNQPQHFGDGTRLSIL.

DNA of the CDR3: TGTGCCAGTAGTCCTACGTACCTCCTCACGGCCAAAAACATTCAGTACTTC. Protein product: CASSPTYLLTAKNIQYF. The chain joins TRBV19 to TRBJ2-4; no definite D call. The CDR3 runs 17 residues. V was clipped by 5 bases and J by 1 base, with 18 bases between them. Germline-derived CDR1 and CDR2 are LNHDA and SQIVND (reference sequence).

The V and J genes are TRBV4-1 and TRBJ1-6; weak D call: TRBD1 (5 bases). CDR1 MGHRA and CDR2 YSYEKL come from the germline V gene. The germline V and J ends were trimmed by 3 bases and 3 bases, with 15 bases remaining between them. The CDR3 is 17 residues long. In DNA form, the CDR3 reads TGCGCCAGCAGCCAGTTACCCGGGACTGACTATAATTCACCCCTCCACTTT. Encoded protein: CASSQLPGTDYNSPLHF.

This CDR3 reads CATGQGGGYTF. The CDR3 DNA is TGTGCCACCGGGCAGGGTGGCGGCTACACCTTC. The chain combines TRBV15 with TRBJ1-2, with D possibly TRBD1 on 5 matching bases. V lost 8 bases, J lost 8 bases, and 12 bases lay in between. This CDR3 comprises 11 residues. Germline V CDR1 and CDR2: LNHNV, YYDKDF (reference sequence).

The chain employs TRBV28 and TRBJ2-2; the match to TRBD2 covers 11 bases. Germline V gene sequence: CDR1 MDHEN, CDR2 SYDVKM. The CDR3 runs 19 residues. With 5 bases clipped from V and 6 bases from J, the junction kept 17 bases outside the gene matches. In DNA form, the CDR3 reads TGTGCCAGCAGTCACCCCACAGGCCGACTAGCGGGACTGGCCGGGGAGCTGTTTTTT. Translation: CASSHPTGRLAGLAGELFF. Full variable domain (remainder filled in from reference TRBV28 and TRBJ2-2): DVKVTQSSRYLVKRTGEKVFLECVQDMDHENMFWYRQDPGLGLRLIYFSYDVKMKEKGDIPEGYSVSREKKERFSLILESASTNQTSMYLCASSHPTGRLAGLAGELFFGEGSRLTVL.

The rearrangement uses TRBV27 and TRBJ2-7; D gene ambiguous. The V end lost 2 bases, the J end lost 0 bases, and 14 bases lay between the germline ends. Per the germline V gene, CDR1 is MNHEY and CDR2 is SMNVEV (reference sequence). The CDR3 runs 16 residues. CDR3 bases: TGTGCCAGCAGTTTAGGGCGTGGCGTACCCTCCTACGAGCAGTACTTC. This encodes CASSLGRGVPSYEQYF.

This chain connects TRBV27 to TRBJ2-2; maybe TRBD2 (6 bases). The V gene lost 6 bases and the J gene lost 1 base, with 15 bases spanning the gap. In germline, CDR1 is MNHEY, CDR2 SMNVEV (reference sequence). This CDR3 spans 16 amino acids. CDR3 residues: CASRSSGTLNTGELFF. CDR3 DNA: TGTGCCAGCAGATCCTCCGGGACTCTGAACACCGGGGAGCTGTTTTTT.

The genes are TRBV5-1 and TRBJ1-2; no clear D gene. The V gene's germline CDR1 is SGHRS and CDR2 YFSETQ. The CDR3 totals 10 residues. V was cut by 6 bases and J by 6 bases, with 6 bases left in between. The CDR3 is CASTFDGYTF. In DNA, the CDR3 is TGCGCCAGCACGTTTGATGGCTACACCTTC.

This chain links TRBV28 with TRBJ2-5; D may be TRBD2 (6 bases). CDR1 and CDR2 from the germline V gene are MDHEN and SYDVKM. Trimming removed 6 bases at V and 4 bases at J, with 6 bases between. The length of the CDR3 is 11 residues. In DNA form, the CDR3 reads TGTGCCAGCAGGGGGGGAGAGACCCAGTACTTC. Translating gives CASRGGETQYF.

The CDR3 reads CASSQDPQGGIGEKLFF. CDR3 nucleotide sequence: TGCGCCAGCAGCCAAGACCCCCAGGGGGGTATAGGTGAAAAACTGTTTTTT. The chain employs TRBV4-3 and TRBJ1-4; TRBD1 matches 7 bases. Germline lookup yields CDR1 LGHNA and CDR2 YSLEER. The trim removed 0 bases at V and 7 bases at J, leaving 11 bases unmatched. The CDR3 is made up of 17 amino acids.

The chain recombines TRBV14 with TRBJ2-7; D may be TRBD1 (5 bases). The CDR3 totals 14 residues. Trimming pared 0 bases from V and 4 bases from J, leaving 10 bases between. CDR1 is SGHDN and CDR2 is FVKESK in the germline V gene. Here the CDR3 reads CASSQELDTYEQYF. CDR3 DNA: TGTGCCAGCAGCCAAGAATTGGACACTTACGAGCAGTACTTC.

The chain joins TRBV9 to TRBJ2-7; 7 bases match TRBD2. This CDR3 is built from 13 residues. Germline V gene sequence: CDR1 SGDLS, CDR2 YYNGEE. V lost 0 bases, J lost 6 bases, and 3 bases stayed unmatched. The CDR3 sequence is CASSVATGGEQYF. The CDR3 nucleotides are TGTGCCAGCAGCGTAGCTACGGGGGGCGAGCAGTACTTC.

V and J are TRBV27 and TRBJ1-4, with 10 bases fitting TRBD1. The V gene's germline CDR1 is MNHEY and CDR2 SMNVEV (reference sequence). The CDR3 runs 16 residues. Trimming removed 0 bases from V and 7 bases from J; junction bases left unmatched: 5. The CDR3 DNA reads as TGTGCCAGCAGTTTATCGACAGGGGGCGCCGGTGAAAAACTGTTTTTT. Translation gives CASSLSTGGAGEKLFF.

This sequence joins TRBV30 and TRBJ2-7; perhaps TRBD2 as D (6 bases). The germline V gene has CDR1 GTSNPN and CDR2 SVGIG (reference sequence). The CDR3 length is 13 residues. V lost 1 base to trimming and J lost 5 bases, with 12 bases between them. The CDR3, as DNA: TGTGCCTGGAGTGGGGGGGTCACGGACGAGCAGTACTTC. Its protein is CAWSGGVTDEQYF.

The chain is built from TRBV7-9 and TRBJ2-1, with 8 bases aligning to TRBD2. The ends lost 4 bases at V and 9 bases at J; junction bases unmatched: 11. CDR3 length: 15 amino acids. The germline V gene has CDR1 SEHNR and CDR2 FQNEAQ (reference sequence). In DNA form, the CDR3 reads TGTGCCAGCAGCTCGGGACTAGGAGGGTGGGGTGAGCAGTTCTTC. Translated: CASSSGLGGWGEQFF.

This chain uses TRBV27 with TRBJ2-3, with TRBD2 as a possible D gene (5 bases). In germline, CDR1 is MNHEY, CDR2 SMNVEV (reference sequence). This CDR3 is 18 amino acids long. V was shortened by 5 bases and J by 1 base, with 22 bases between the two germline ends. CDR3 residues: CASSATTRGSLGTDTQYF. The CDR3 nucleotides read TGTGCCAGCAGTGCGACAACAAGAGGGAGCTTAGGCACAGATACGCAGTATTTT.

CDR3 coding DNA: TGCGCCAGCAGCCAAGTCAGGGCCCCCAACCCGGCTGTGCAGTACTTC. Translated: CASSQVRAPNPAVQYF. This chain joins TRBV4-1 and TRBJ2-7; possible D gene TRBD1, 5 bases. Germline V gene data show CDR1 as MGHRA and CDR2 as YSYEKL. Trimming removed 1 base from V and 9 bases from J, with 22 bases in between. The CDR3 has 16 residues.